The TCR beta chain described here comes from a study of T cell responses to AZD1222 COVID-19 vaccine. In germline, CDR1 is GTSNPN, CDR2 SVGIG (reference sequence). Trimming stripped 2 bases from V and 2 bases from J, with 13 bases between. The CDR3 runs 14 residues. TCRdb's copy holds only in-frame clones and misses some; the assay was immunoSEQ multiplex PCR. The sample yields roughly 120,000 clones, 85% to 90% seen once. The genes are TRBV30 and TRBJ2-7, with D perhaps TRBD1 or TRBD2 (5 bases each). This receptor was taken from an adult in good health. The sample here was peripheral blood, taken on day 0 of AZD1222 vaccination. The CDR3 bases are TGTGCCTGGAGTCCCGGGACGGTTGCCTACGAGCAGTACTTC. Protein sequence: CAWSPGTVAYEQYF.